This T cell receptor beta chain was sequenced for a study of T cells in localized non-small cell lung cancer. Points from the study as a whole: Patients showing higher blood T cell density tended to see longer overall survival. In adjacent lung, a median roughly 53 of the top 100 tumor clones were found. Sequencing, confined to only one tumor region, leaves heterogeneity possible.

Produced via immunoSEQ multiplex PCR; TCRdb's table is partial and in-frame only. The sample contains about 22,000 clones, roughly nine tenths of which appear only once. J lost 6 bases, V lost 6 bases, and 4 bases had no gene match. The CDR3 spans 13 residues. Germline CDR1 reads MNHNS; CDR2 reads SASEGT. In regard to this clone: Its target is unknown.

The clonotype originates from a man between 40 and 70 years old with stage II squamous cell lung carcinoma. The specimen comprised PBMCs, sampled before any cancer treatment. The chain has TRBV6-1 and TRBJ2-2, with 7 positions matching TRBD1. The CDR3 region is CASSPQGPGELFF. For the CDR3, the DNA is TGTGCCAGCAGCCCACAGGGGCCCGGGGAGCTGTTTTTT.